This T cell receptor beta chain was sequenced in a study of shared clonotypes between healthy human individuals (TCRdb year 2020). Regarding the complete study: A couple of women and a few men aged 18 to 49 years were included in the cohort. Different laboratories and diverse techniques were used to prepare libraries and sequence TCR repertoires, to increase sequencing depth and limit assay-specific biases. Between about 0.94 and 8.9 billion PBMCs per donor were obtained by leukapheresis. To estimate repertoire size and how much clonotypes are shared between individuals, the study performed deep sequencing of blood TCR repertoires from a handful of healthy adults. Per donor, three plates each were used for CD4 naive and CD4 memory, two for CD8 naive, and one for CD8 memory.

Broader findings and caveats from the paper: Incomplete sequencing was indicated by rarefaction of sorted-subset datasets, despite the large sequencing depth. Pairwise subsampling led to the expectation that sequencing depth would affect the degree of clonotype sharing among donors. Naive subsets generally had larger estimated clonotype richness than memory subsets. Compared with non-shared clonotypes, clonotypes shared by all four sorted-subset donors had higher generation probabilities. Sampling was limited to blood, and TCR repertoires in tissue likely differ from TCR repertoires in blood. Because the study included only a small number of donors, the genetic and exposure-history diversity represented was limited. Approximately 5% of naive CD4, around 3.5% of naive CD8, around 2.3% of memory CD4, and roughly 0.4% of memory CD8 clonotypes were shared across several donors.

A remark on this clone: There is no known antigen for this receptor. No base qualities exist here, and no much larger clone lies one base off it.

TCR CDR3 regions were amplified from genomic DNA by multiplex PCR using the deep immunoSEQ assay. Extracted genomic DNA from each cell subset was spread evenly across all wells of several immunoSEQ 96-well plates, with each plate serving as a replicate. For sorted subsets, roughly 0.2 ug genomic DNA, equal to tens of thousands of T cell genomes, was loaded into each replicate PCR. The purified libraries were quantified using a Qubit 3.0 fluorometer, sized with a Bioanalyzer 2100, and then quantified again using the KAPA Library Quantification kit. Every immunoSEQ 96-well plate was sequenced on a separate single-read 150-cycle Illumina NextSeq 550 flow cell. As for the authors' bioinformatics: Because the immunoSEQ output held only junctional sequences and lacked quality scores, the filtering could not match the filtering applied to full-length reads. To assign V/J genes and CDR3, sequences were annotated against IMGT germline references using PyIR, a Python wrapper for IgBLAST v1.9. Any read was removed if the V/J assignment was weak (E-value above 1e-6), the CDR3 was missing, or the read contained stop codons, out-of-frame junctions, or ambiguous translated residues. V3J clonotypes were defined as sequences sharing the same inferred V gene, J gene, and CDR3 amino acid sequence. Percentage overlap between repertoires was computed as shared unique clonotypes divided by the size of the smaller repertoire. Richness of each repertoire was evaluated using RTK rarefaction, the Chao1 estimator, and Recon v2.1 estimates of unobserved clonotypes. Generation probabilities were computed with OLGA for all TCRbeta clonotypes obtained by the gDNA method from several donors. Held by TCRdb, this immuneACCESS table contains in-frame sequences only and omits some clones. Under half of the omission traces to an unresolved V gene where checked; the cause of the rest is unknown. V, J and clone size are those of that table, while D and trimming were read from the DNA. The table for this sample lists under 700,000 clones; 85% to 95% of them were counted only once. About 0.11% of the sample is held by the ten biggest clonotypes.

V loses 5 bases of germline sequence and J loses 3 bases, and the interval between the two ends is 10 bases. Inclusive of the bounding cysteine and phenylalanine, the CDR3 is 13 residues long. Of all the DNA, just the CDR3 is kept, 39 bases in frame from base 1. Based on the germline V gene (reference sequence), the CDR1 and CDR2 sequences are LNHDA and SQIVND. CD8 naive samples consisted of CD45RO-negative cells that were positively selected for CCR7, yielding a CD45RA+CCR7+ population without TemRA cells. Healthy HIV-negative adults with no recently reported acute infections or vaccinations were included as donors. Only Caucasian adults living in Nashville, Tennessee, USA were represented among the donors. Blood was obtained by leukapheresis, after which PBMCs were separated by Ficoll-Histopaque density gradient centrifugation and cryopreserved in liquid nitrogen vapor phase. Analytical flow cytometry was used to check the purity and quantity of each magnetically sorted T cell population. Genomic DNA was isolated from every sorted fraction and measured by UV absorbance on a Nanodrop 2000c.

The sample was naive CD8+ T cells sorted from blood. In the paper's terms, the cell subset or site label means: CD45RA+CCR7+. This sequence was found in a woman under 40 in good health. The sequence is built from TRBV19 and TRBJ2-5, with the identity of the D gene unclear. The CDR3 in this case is CASSYSDEETQYF. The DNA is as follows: TGTGCCAGTAGTTATTCGGATGAAGAGACCCAGTACTTC. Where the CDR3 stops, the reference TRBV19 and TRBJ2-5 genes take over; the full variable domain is DGGITQSPKYLFRKEGQNVTLSCEQNLNHDAMYWYRQDPGQGLRLIYYSQIVNDFQKGDIAEGYSVSREKKESFPLTVTSAQKNPTAFYLCASSYSDEETQYFGPGTRLLVL.